This T cell receptor beta chain was observed in a study of shared clonotypes between healthy human individuals. Across the whole study: Each donor had three CD4 naive, three CD4 memory, two CD8 naive and one CD8 memory plate. Study-level points and caveats: Limitation of the genetic and exposure-history diversity represented came from the few donors. How much donors shared clonotypes was expected to be affected by sequencing depth.

A remark on this clone: No antigen is known for it.

V lost 1 base, J lost 5 bases, and 3 bases stayed unmatched. This CDR3 is 15 amino acids long. Germline values: CDR1 MGHRA, CDR2 YSYEKL. Naive CD8 isolation took CD45RO-negative cells positively selected for CCR7 and excluded terminally differentiated effector memory CD45RA+ cells. Template for every sorted-subset replicate PCR totaled 150 to 250 ng DNA, 25,000 to 35,000 T cell genomes. Assay used: immunoSEQ multiplex PCR; TCRdb lists only in-frame clones, some missing. The repertoire holds about 580,000 clones, with 95% to 98% as singletons. Sequenced material: naive CD8+ T cells sorted from blood. The receptor comes from a man aged 25 to 45 in good health. The chain is built from TRBV4-1 and TRBJ1-5; 9 nucleotides line up with TRBD1. For the CDR3, the DNA is TGCGCCAGCAGCCAAGGTTGGACAGGGGATCAGCCCCAGCATTTT. Amino acids: CASSQGWTGDQPQHF.